The sequence of this T cell receptor (beta chain) was determined in a study of OX40 agonist ivuxolimab in advanced cancers. The CDR3 length is 13 residues. The germline V and J ends were trimmed by 3 bases and 4 bases, with 10 bases remaining between them. CDR1 is GTSNPN and CDR2 is SVGIG in the germline V gene (reference sequence). Study results and caveats: What antigens the expanded peripheral T cells recognized was never established. Both CD4+ and CD8+ T cell populations in blood had undergone clonal expansion by week 6 at 0.1 to 3.0 mg/kg.

The assay was immunoSEQ multiplex PCR, and TCRdb's table has in-frame clones only and misses some. The repertoire holds 90,000 or so clones, with approximately 92% as singletons. On this clone: Antigen specificity is unknown.

The rearrangement uses TRBV30 and TRBJ1-5; D is ambiguous. This TCR was recovered from an adult with an advanced solid tumor such as melanoma, head and neck, liver or kidney cancer. Source: CD4+ or CD8+ T cells sorted from blood, taken in a trial of the OX40 agonist ivuxolimab. This chain's CDR3 is CAWSLSLNQPQHF. CDR3 coding DNA: TGTGCCTGGAGCCTGAGCCTAAATCAGCCCCAGCATTTT. The full variable domain, its missing parts supplied by reference TRBV30 and TRBJ1-5, is SQTIHQWPATLVQPVGSPLSLECTVEGTSNPNLYWYRQAAGRGLQLLFYSVGIGQISSEVPQNLSASRPQDRQFILSSKKLLLSDSGFYLCAWSLSLNQPQHFGDGTRLSIL.